This T cell receptor beta chain was sequenced in a study of T cell responses to AZD1222 COVID-19 vaccine. This CDR3 comprises 15 residues. The germline V gene encodes CDR1 SNHLY and CDR2 FYNNEI. V lost 7 bases to trimming and J lost 5 bases, with 15 bases between them. Assay: immunoSEQ multiplex PCR; the TCRdb copy retains only in-frame clones and omits some. The sample shows about 150,000 clones, just over 90% of them seen only once. This clonotype was sampled from an adult in good health. Here the sequenced sample was peripheral blood, taken on day 0 of AZD1222 vaccination. The gene calls are TRBV2 and TRBJ1-6; no clear D gene. For the CDR3, the DNA is TGTGCCAGCACCAGGAGAGGGAGCAATAATTCACCCCTCCACTTT. It encodes CASTRRGSNNSPLHF.